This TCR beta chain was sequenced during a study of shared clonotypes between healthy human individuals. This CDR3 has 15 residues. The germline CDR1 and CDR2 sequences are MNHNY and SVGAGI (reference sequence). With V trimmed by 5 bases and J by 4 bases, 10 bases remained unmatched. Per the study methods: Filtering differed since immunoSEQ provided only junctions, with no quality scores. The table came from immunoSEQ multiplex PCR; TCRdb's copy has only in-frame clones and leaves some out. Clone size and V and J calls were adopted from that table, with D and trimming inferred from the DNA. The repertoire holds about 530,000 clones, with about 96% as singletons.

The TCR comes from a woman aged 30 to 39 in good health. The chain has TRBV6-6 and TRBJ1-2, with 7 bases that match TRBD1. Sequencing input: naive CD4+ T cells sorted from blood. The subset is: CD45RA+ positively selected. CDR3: CASSRGGGQRYGYTF. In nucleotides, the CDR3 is TGTGCCAGCAGTAGGGGCGGGGGACAGCGCTATGGCTACACCTTC.